The clone carrying this T cell receptor beta chain appeared a few times. These data are taken from a study of blood T cell dynamics during melanoma immunotherapy. TCRdb keeps only in-frame clones here, not all; method: immunoSEQ multiplex PCR. The sample holds 12,000 or so clones, 88% seen once. Germline V CDR1 and CDR2: SGHNT, YYREEE (reference sequence). V lost 5 bases, J lost 1 base, and 16 bases lay in between. The CDR3 is made up of 15 amino acids. This sample's time point: week 3, after first cycle of checkpoint inhibitor. Response was assessed by RECIST 1.1 at 12 weeks, except a couple of rapid progressors.

Sequencing was performed on blood, taken from a patient treated with checkpoint blockade. The sequence was collected from a human donor with melanoma. The chain employs TRBV5-4 and TRBJ2-7, with D perhaps assigned TRBD1 or TRBD2 (5 bases each). The CDR3: CASRRAGTVSYEQYF. CDR3 DNA sequence: TGTGCCAGCAGGAGAGCCGGGACGGTATCCTACGAGCAGTACTTC.